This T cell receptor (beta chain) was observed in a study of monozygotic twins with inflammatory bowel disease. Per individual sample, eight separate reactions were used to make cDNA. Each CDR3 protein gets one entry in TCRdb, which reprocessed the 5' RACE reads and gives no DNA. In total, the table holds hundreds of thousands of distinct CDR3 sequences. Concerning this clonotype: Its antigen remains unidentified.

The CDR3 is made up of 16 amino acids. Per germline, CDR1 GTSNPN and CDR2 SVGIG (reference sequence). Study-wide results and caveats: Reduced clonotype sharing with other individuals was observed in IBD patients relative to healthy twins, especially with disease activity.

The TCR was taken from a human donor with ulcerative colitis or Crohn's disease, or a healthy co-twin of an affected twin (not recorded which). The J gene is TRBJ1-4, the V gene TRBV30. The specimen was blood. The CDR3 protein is CARGPTIGSTNEKLFF.